The present T cell receptor (beta chain) was sequenced within a study of synovial regulatory T cells in juvenile arthritis (dated by TCRdb to about 2015). For context, the study as a whole: Among the sequenced patients, three were classified as therapy-naive, methotrexate plus infliximab was given to one, methotrexate was given to over five, and treatment information was unavailable for one. The study compared TCRbeta CDR3 repertoires of blood iaTreg cells, other blood Treg cells and synovial fluid Treg cells from matched patient samples. Although effector T cell subsets in the cohort were also sequenced for comparisons, the Treg dataset on its own covers only blood and synovial fluid Treg cells. TCR repertoire comparisons included Treg and Teff subsets from more than nine JIA patients with active disease.

As concerns this clone: Its antigen is currently not known.

Its CDR3 holds 17 amino acids, cysteine through phenylalanine. A DNA sequence was not provided. From the germline V gene (reference sequence), CDR1 is LNHDA and CDR2 is SQIVND. Receptor libraries were prepared by the immunoSEQ multiplex PCR assay. Adaptive Biotechnologies carried out the TCRbeta CDR3 sequencing. The paper's processing steps were these. Repertoire similarity was assessed with the Chao-modified Jaccard index and with the median clonotype overlap from 200 random subsamples of equal sample size. Similarity analyses were performed using either productive nucleotide sequences or in silico-translated amino acid sequences. Hierarchical clustering with single linkage and t-SNE based on Chao-modified Jaccard distances were used to compare repertoires. Repertoire diversity was quantified with the Renyi index, after sample size normalisation, across a range of alpha values. Imported from immuneACCESS, the table was reduced by TCRdb to in-frame sequences with V and J called. These copies leave out some clones; in studies compared against another copy, an unresolved V gene accounts for under half, and the cause of the remainder is not known. V, J and clone size were drawn from that table, and D and trimming were deduced from the DNA. The table for this sample shows over 7,500 clones. 1.7% of the sample is taken by the ten largest.

Broader findings and caveats from the paper: Lower TCR diversity was observed in blood iaTreg cells than in other blood Treg cells, consistent with antigen-driven expansion. Across patients, iaTreg TCR repertoires were largely private and overlapped partially with synovial Teff repertoires and blood CPL repertoires. Synovial Treg cells shared more CDR3 sequences with iaTreg cells than with other blood Treg cells, and Chao-Jaccard similarity confirmed that synovial Treg cells were more closely related to iaTreg cells.

iaTreg cells were defined as HLA-DR+ Treg cells, were more frequent in NO ID patients than in ID patients at Tend, and were hypothesised to expand during inflammation. TCR repertoires were obtained from around 11 juvenile idiopathic arthritis patients with active disease who had not reached inactive disease, of whom 3 were polyarticular and 8 were oligoarticular. The TCR-sequenced patients had a median age of about 12 years (range about 2.1-22.9) and median disease duration of about 7 years (range 0.2-19.1). Samples for TCR repertoire analysis were collected at two centres in Italy. Peripheral blood mononuclear cells were separated using a Histopaque-1077 density gradient and frozen in about 90% FCS with approximately 10% DMSO.

This TCR came from a donor aged 2 to 35 with juvenile idiopathic arthritis. The sequence joins TRBV19 to TRBJ2-1; without DNA, the TCRdb call of TRBD2 cannot be checked. The sample comprised Treg cells from blood. The sample's cell subset or site, from its label and the paper: HLA-DR+ inflammation-associated blood Treg cells. For the CDR3, the sequence is CASSHQGLAGLYNEQFF.